A single T cell receptor beta chain is shown here with its context. This entry is derived from a study of blood T cell repertoires in COVID-19. Study-wide context: Researchers got acute and convalescent COVID-19 samples from the United States, Italy and Spain. PBMCs, B-cell-depleted T cells, or T cells were the source of the cDNA or gDNA that made up the material.

In the original analysis: Amplification with reference gene primers provided the estimates of nucleated cell counts. Assay used: immunoSEQ multiplex PCR; TCRdb lists only in-frame clones, some missing. The D gene and trimming were derived from the DNA, and the V and J assignments and clone size from that table. The sample comprises about 54,000 clones, 90% of which are singletons, and 6.5% to 9% rests with the top ten. Sequencing was carried out using peripheral blood. The clonotype was recovered from a woman aged 40 to 50 with active COVID-19.

The CDR3 DNA sequence: TGCAGCGTGGGGACAGGGTTCGACTACGAGCAGTACTTC. Residues: CSVGTGFDYEQYF. The rearrangement links TRBV29-1 to TRBJ2-7; TRBD1 matches at 9 bases. Germline V gene sequence: CDR1 SQVTM, CDR2 ANQGSEA. J was trimmed by 3 bases and V by 6 bases; bases with no gene match: 6. The CDR3 runs to 13 residues.